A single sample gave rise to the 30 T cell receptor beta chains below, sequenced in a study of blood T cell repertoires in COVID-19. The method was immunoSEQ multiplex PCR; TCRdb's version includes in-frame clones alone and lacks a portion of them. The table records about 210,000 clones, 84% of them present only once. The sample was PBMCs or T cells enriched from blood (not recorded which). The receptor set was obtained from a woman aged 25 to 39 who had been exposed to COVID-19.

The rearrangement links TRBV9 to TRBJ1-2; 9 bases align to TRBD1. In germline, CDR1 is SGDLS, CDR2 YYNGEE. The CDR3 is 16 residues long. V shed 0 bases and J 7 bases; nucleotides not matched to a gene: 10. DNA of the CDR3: TGTGCCAGCAGCGTAGCTTCCGACAGGGGGTACGGTGGCTACACCTTC. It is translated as CASSVASDRGYGGYTF.

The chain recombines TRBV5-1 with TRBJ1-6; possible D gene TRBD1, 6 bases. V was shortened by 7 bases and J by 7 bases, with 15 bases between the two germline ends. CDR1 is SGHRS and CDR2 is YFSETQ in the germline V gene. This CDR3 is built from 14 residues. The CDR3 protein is CASFDRHSNSPLHF. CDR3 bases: TGCGCCAGCTTCGACAGGCACTCAAATTCACCCCTCCACTTT.

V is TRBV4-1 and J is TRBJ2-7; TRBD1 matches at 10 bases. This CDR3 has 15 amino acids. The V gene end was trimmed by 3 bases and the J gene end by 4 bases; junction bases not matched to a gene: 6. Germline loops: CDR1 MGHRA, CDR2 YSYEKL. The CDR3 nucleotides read TGCGCCAGCAGCCAGCCGGGGACAGGGGAATACGAGCAGTACTTC. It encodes CASSQPGTGEYEQYF.

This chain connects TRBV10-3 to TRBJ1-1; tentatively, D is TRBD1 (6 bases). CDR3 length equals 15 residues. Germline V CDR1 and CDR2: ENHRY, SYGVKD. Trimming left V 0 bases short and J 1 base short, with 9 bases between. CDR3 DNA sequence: TGTGCCATCAGTGAGTCCCAGGGGACGAACACTGAAGCTTTCTTT. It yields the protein CAISESQGTNTEAFF.

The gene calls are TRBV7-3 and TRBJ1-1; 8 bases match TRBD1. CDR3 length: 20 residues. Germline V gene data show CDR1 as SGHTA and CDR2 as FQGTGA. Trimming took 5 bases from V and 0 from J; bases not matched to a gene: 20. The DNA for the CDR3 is TGTGCCAGCAGCGGCAACGGGACAGGTACAGGCCGAGGGATGAACACTGAAGCTTTCTTT. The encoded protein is CASSGNGTGTGRGMNTEAFF.

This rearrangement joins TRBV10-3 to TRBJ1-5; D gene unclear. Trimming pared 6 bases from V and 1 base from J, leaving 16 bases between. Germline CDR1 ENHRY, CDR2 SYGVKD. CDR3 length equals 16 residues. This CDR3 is CAISRMGHRSNQPQHF. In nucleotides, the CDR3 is TGTGCCATCAGCAGGATGGGCCATCGAAGCAATCAGCCCCAGCATTTT.

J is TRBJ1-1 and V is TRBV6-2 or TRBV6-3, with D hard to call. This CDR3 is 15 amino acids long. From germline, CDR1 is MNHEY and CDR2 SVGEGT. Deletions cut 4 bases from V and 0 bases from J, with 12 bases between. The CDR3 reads CASSSRWSMNTEAFF. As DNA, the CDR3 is TGTGCCAGCAGTTCCCGTTGGAGTATGAACACTGAAGCTTTCTTT.

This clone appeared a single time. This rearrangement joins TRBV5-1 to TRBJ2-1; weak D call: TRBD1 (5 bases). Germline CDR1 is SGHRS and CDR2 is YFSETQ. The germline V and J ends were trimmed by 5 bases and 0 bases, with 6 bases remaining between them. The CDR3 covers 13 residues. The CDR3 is CASRQDSYNEQFF. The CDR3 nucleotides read TGCGCCAGCAGACAGGACTCCTACAATGAGCAGTTCTTC.

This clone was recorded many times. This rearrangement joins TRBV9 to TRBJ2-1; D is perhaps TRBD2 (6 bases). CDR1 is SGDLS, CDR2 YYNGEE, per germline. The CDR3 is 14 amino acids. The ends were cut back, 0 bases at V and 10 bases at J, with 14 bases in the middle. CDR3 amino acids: CASSVEERGTEQFF. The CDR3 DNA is TGTGCCAGCAGCGTAGAGGAGCGCGGGACGGAGCAGTTCTTC. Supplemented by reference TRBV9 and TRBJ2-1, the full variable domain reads DSGVTQTPKHLITATGQRVTLRCSPRSGDLSVYWYQQSLDQGLQFLIQYYNGEERAKGNILERFSAQQFPDLHSELNLSSLELGDSALYFCASSVEERGTEQFFGPGTRLTVL.

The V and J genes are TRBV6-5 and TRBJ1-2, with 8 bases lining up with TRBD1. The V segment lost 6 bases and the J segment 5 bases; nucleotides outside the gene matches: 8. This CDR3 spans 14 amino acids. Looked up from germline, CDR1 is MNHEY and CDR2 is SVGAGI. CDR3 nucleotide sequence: TGTGCCAGCAGACCCGGGACAGGAGAATATGGCTACACCTTC. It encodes CASRPGTGEYGYTF.

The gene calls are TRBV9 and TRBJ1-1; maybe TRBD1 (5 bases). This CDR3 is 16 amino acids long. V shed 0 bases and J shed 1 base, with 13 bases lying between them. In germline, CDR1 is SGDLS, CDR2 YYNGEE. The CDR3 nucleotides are TGTGCCAGCAGCGTAGGGGGCACGTACGGGAACACTGAAGCTTTCTTT. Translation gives CASSVGGTYGNTEAFF.

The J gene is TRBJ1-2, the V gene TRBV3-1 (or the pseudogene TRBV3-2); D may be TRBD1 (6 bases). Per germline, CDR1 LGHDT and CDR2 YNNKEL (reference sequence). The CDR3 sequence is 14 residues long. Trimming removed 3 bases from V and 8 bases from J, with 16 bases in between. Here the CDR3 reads CASSQVSGVWGYTF. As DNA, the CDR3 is TGTGCCAGCAGCCAGGTGTCAGGGGTATGGGGCTACACCTTC.

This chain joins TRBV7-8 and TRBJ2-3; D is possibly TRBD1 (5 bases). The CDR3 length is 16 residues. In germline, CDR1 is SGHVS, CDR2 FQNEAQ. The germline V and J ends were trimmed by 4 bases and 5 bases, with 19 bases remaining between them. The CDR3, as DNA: TGTGCCAGCAGCTCCCCAGGGTCACTAAGGGGAGATACGCAGTATTTT. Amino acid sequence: CASSSPGSLRGDTQYF. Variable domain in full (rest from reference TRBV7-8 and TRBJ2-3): GAGVSQSPRYKVAKRGQDVALRCDPISGHVSLFWYQQALGQGPEFLTYFQNEAQLDKSGLPSDRFFAERPEGSVSTLKIQRTQQEDSAVYLCASSSPGSLRGDTQYFGPGTRLTVL.

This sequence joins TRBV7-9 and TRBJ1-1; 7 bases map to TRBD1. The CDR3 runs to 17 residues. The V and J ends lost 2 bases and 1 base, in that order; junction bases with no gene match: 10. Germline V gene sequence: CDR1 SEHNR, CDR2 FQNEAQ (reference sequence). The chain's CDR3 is CASSLKGQSHWNTEAFF. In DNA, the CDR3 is TGTGCCAGCAGCTTAAAGGGACAGTCCCATTGGAACACTGAAGCTTTCTTT.

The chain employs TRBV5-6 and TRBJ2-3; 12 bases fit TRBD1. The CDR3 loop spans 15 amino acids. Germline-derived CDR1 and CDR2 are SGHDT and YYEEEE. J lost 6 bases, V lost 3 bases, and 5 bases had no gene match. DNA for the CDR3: TGTGCCAGCAGCTGGGACAGGGGGCGCCGGGATACGCAGTATTTT. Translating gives CASSWDRGRRDTQYF.

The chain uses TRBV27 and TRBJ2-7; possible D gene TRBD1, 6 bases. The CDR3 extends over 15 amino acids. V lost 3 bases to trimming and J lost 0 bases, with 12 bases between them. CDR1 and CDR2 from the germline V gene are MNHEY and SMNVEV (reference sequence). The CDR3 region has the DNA TGTGCCAGCAGTTTGCAGGGGTTAGGCTCCTACGAGCAGTACTTC. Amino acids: CASSLQGLGSYEQYF.

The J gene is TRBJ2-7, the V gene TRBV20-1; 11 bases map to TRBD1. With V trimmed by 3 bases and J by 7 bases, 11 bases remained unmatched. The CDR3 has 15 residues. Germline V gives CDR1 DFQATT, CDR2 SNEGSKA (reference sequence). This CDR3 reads CSASPPGQGEREQYF. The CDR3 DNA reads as TGCAGTGCTAGTCCTCCGGGACAGGGGGAACGGGAGCAGTACTTC.

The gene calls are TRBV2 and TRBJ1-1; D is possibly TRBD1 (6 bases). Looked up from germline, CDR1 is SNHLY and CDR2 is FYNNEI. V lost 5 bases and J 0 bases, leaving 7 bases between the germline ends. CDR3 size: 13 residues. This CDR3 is CASSRTVNTEAFF. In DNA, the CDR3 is TGTGCCAGCAGTCGGACAGTGAACACTGAAGCTTTCTTT.

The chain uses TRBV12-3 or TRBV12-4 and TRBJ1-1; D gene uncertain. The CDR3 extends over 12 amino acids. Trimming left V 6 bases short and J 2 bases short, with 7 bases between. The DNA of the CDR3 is TGTGCCAGCAGCCAACACAACACTGAAGCTTTCTTT. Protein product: CASSQHNTEAFF.

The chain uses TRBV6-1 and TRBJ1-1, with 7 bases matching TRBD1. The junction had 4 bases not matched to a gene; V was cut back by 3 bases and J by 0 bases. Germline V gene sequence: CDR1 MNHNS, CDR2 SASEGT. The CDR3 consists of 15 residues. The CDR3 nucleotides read TGTGCCAGCAGTGACAGGGGGGCAATGAACACTGAAGCTTTCTTT. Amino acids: CASSDRGAMNTEAFF.

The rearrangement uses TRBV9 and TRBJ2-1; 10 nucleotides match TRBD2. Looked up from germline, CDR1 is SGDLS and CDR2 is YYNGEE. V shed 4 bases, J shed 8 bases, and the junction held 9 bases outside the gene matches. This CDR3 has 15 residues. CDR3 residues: CASSPAGGPLDEQFF. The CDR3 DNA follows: TGTGCCAGCAGCCCAGCGGGGGGGCCGTTGGATGAGCAGTTCTTC.

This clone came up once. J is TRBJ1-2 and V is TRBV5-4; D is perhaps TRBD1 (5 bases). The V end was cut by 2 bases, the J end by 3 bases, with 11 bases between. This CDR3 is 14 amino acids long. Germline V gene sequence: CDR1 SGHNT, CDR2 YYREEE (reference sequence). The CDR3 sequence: CASSFDRLYYGYTF. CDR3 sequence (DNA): TGTGCCAGCAGCTTCGACAGATTATACTATGGCTACACCTTC. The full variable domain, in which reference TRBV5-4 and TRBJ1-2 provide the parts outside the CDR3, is ETGVTQSPTHLIKTRGQQVTLRCSSQSGHNTVSWYQQALGQGPQFIFQYYREEENGRGNFPPRFSGLQFPNYSSELNVNALELDDSALYLCASSFDRLYYGYTFGSGTRLTVV.

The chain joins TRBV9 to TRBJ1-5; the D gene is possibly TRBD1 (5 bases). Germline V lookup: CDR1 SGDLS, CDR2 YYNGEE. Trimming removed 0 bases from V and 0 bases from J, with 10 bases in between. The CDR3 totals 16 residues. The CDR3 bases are TGTGCCAGCAGCGTAGAGGCAGGGAATAGCAATCAGCCCCAGCATTTT. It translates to CASSVEAGNSNQPQHF.

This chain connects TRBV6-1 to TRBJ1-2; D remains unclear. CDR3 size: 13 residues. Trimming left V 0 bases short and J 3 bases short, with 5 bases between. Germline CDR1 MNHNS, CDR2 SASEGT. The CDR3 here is CASSEASYYGYTF. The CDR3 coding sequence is TGTGCCAGCAGTGAAGCGAGCTACTATGGCTACACCTTC.

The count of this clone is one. CDR3 coding DNA: TGTGCCAGCGGAACGGACAGGGGTAGCTATGGCTACACCTTC. It is translated as CASGTDRGSYGYTF. The chain carries TRBV9 and TRBJ1-2, with 9 nucleotides matching TRBD1. This CDR3 spans 14 amino acids. Germline CDR1 SGDLS, CDR2 YYNGEE. J lost 4 bases, V lost 7 bases, and 8 bases had no gene match.

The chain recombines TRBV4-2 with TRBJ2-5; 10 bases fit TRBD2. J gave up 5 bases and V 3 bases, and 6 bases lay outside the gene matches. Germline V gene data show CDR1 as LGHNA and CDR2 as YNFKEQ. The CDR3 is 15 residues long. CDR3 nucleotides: TGTGCCAGCAGCCAGGAGCGGGGGGGCCTGGAGACCCAGTACTTC. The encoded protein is CASSQERGGLETQYF.

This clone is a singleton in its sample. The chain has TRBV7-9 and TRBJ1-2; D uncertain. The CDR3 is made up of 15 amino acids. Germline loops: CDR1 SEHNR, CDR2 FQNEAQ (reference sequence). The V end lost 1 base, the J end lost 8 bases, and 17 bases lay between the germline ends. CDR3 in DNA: TGTGCCAGCAGCTTAGGCCGCTATGGGAGAGGGGGCTACACCTTC. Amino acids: CASSLGRYGRGGYTF.

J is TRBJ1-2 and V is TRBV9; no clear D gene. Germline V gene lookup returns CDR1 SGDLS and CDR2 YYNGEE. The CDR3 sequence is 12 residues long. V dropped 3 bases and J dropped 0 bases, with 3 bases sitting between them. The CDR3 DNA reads TGTGCCAGCAGCGCCACTAACTATGGCTACACCTTC. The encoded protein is CASSATNYGYTF.

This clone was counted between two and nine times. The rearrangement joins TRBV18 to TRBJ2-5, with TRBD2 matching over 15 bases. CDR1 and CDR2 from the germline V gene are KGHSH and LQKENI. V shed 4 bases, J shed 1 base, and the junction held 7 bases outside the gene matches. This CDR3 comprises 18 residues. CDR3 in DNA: TGTGCCAGCTCACTGGGACTAGCGGGGGGATCGGCCCAAGAGACCCAGTACTTC. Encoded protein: CASSLGLAGGSAQETQYF.

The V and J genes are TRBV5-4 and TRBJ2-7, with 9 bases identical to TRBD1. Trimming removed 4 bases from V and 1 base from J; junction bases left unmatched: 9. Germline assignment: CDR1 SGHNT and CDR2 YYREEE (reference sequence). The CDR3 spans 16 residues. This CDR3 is CASSPSGTGFSYEQYF. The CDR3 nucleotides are TGTGCCAGCAGCCCGTCGGGGACAGGGTTTTCCTACGAGCAGTACTTC.